The 26 T cell receptor beta chains reported below all come from one sample, sequenced in a study of blood T cells in healthy people across ages. A second about 7 to 11 cycle PCR used barcoded and J-beta primers. TCRdb re-called the 5' RACE reads through MiXCR, storing one row per CDR3 protein. The data contain 1,100,000 or so distinct CDR3 sequences, 45% of them singletons. Material: blood. These receptors all stem from an older woman in good health.

The rearrangement uses TRBV9 and TRBJ2-7; 9 nucleotides agree with TRBD1. The assigned J gene may be wrong: the sequence end matches TRBJ2-5 better. The CDR3 runs to 16 residues. Germline CDR1 reads SGDLS; CDR2 reads YYNGEE. The CDR3 DNA reads TGTGCCAGCAGCGTCCAGGACAGGGGCGACTGGGAGACCCAGTACTTC. Translation gives CASSVQDRGDWETQYF.

V and J are TRBV12-3 or TRBV12-4 and TRBJ2-1, with 13 bases lining up with TRBD2. Trimming at V came to 5 bases and at J to 4 bases, leaving 5 bases not matched to a gene. CDR3 length: 16 residues. The CDR3 sequence: CASSGPGLAGYNEQFF. CDR3 nucleotide sequence: TGTGCCAGCAGTGGTCCGGGACTAGCGGGGTACAATGAGCAGTTCTTC.

This clonotype showed up just once. The chain recombines TRBV27 with TRBJ2-1; 7 positions agree with TRBD1. CDR3 size: 20 residues. V lost 3 bases, J lost 1 base, and 18 bases stayed unmatched. Germline values: CDR1 MNHEY, CDR2 SMNVEV (reference sequence). The CDR3 DNA follows: TGTGCCAGCAGTTTTTTGACCCCTAGACAGGGTGGCATTTCCTACAATGAGCAGTTCTTC. Translated: CASSFLTPRQGGISYNEQFF.

V is TRBV29-1 and J is TRBJ1-5, with 7 bases matching TRBD1. In germline, CDR1 is SQVTM, CDR2 ANQGSEA. This CDR3 comprises 13 residues. Trimming at V came to 7 bases and at J to 2 bases, leaving 5 bases not matched to a gene. Written as DNA, the CDR3 is TGCAGCGCAGCCGGGACAGGCAATCAGCCCCAGCATTTT. This sequence encodes CSAAGTGNQPQHF.

Only one count was recorded for this clonotype. This sequence joins TRBV3-1 and TRBJ2-3; TRBD2 matches at 7 bases. The V segment lost 0 bases and the J segment 2 bases; nucleotides outside the gene matches: 11. CDR1 and CDR2 (germline): LGHDT, YNNKEL (reference sequence). The CDR3 spans 18 residues. CDR3 bases: TGTGCCAGCAGCCAAGAATTGAGGCTAGCGGTCGTCACAGATACGCAGTATTTT. It specifies CASSQELRLAVVTDTQYF.

The genes are TRBV4-1 and TRBJ2-7; 7 bases are shared with TRBD1. The closer fit of TRBJ2-5 to the DNA end suggests the J call may be wrong. Germline loops: CDR1 MGHRA, CDR2 YSYEKL. The CDR3 spans 17 residues. The CDR3 region is CASSQDQQGLGLETQYF. The DNA for the CDR3 is TGCGCCAGCAGCCAAGATCAACAGGGGTTAGGGTTGGAGACCCAGTACTTC.

The genes are TRBV6-2 or TRBV6-3 and TRBJ2-7; no reliable D call. The germline V gene encodes CDR1 MNHEY and CDR2 SVGEGT. V lost 7 bases to trimming and J lost 5 bases, with 9 bases between them. The CDR3 is 11 amino acids. The CDR3 protein is CASTTTDEQYF. CDR3 DNA: TGTGCCAGCACCACGACCGACGAGCAGTACTTC.

The CDR3 here is CASSTLRTALVEKLFF. Written as DNA, the CDR3 is TGTGCCAGCAGTACCCTTCGGACGGCTTTGGTTGAAAAACTGTTTTTT. The chain couples TRBV28 to TRBJ1-4; no reliable D call. V gave up 5 bases and J gave up 7 bases, with 20 bases separating them. This CDR3 has 16 amino acids. Germline V gene sequence: CDR1 MDHEN, CDR2 SYDVKM.

This clonotype showed up just a few times. The rearrangement links TRBV7-9 to TRBJ2-4; D is ambiguous. The CDR3 totals 13 residues. V was shortened by 5 bases and J by 6 bases, with 11 bases between the two germline ends. Germline V lookup: CDR1 SEHNR, CDR2 FQNEAQ (reference sequence). The CDR3 coding sequence is TGTGCCAGCAGCCCAAGTAACCTAAACATTCAGTACTTC. Translating gives CASSPSNLNIQYF.

This clonotype was observed many times. The rearrangement uses TRBV29-1 and TRBJ2-7; perhaps TRBD2 as D (5 bases). The germline CDR1 and CDR2 sequences are SQVTM and ANQGSEA. The CDR3 runs to 14 residues. With 4 bases removed from V and 3 bases from J, the gap between germline ends came to 16 bases. CDR3 sequence reads: CSVAPHTGNYEQYF. DNA for the CDR3: TGCAGCGTTGCCCCACATACGGGAAACTACGAGCAGTACTTC.

The CDR3 DNA reads TGTGCCAGCAGCCCCCCCGTCGGGTTTGGGTACAATGAGCAGTACTTC. Translation gives CASSPPVGFGYNEQYF. This sequence joins TRBV12-3 or TRBV12-4 and TRBJ2-7, with no clear D. Trimming stripped 6 bases from V and 7 bases from J, with 25 bases between. This CDR3 has 16 amino acids.

J is TRBJ2-7 and V is TRBV29-1; 9 nucleotides agree with TRBD2. The CDR3 consists of 13 residues. V gave up 3 bases and J gave up 5 bases; unmatched junction bases: 5. The germline gives CDR1 SQVTM, CDR2 ANQGSEA. The CDR3 DNA is TGCAGCGTTGAGCGGATAGCGGGAGACGAGCAGTACTTC. Its translation: CSVERIAGDEQYF.

This chain joins TRBV21-1 and TRBJ1-2; the table's D call, TRBD1, has no DNA check behind it. TRBV21-1 is marked as a pseudogene. The CDR3 consists of 14 residues. CDR3 region: CASSPPNMDYGYTF. CDR3 sequence (DNA): TGCGCCAGCAGCCCCCCCAATATGGACTATGGCTACACCTTC.

The chain couples TRBV12-3 or TRBV12-4 to TRBJ2-1, with 11 bases that match TRBD2. The CDR3 covers 13 residues. Trimming took 10 bases from V and 6 from J; bases not matched to a gene: 5. For the CDR3, the DNA is TGTGCCATCCAGACTAGCGGGACCAATGAGCAGTTCTTC. Protein product: CAIQTSGTNEQFF.

The chain is built from TRBV9 and TRBJ2-3; 11 nucleotides align to TRBD2. After removal of 0 bases from V and 5 bases from J, the junction contained 2 bases not matched to a gene. Germline loops: CDR1 SGDLS, CDR2 YYNGEE. The CDR3 loop spans 15 amino acids. The CDR3: CASSVGGTSGDTQYF. The CDR3 DNA follows: TGTGCCAGCAGCGTAGGCGGGACTAGCGGAGATACGCAGTATTTT.

The table lists this clonotype with a few counts. The chain is built from TRBV20-1 and TRBJ2-7; D gene ambiguous. The CDR3 is made up of 14 amino acids. The germline V gene has CDR1 DFQATT and CDR2 SNEGSKA (reference sequence). Trimming shortened V by 0 bases and J by 6 bases, and 15 bases separated the two germline ends. The CDR3 nucleotides are TGCAGTGCTAGAGATCTCAGAACGATCGGCGAGCAGTACTTC. Translation: CSARDLRTIGEQYF.

J is TRBJ2-1 and V is TRBV2; D remains unclear. In germline, CDR1 is SNHLY, CDR2 FYNNEI. Trimming took off 3 bases at V and 9 bases at J, with 9 bases between the two ends. There are 12 residues in the CDR3. The CDR3 protein is CASSDLGGEQFF. The CDR3 region has the DNA TGTGCCAGCAGTGACTTAGGCGGTGAGCAGTTCTTC.

The CDR3 region is CASSLIGADEQYF. Written as DNA, the CDR3 is TGTGCCAGCAGTTTAATTGGGGCCGACGAGCAGTACTTC. The chain is built from TRBV27 and TRBJ2-7; a weak D match, TRBD1 (5 bases). The CDR3 runs to 13 residues. CDR1 is MNHEY and CDR2 is SMNVEV in the germline V gene (reference sequence). Deletions cut 2 bases from V and 5 bases from J, with 10 bases between.

The table lists this clonotype with a count of one. The chain joins TRBV2 to TRBJ1-6; no definite D call. The V gene's germline CDR1 is SNHLY and CDR2 FYNNEI. The CDR3 length is 16 residues. V gave up 2 bases and J gave up 7 bases, with 15 bases separating them. CDR3 sequence reads: CASSETRRAGNSPLHF. CDR3 DNA: TGTGCCAGCAGTGAAACGAGAAGGGCGGGCAATTCACCCCTCCACTTT. Looking up the rest from reference TRBV2 and TRBJ1-6 gives the full variable domain: EPEVTQTPSHQVTQMGQEVILRCVPISNHLYFYWYRQILGQKVEFLVSFYNNEISEKSEIFDDQFSVERPDGSNFTLKIRSTKLEDSAMYFCASSETRRAGNSPLHFGNGTRLTVT.

The chain's CDR3 is CASSWITGGLQFF. CDR3 DNA: TGTGCCAGCAGCTGGATTACGGGAGGACTCCAGTTCTTC. This chain links TRBV5-5 with TRBJ2-1; 7 bases line up with TRBD2. The CDR3 is 13 amino acids. The ends lost 3 bases at V and 13 bases at J; junction bases unmatched: 10. Germline loops: CDR1 SGHKS, CDR2 YYEKEE (reference sequence). Full variable domain (missing parts from reference TRBV5-5 and TRBJ2-1): DAGVTQSPTHLIKTRGQQVTLRCSPISGHKSVSWYQQVLGQGPQFIFQYYEKEERGRGNFPDRFSARQFPNYSSELNVNALLLGDSALYLCASSWITGGLQFFGPGTRLTVL.

This clonotype was detected only a few times. The chain employs TRBV20-1 and TRBJ2-3; tentative D call: TRBD2 (6 bases). Trimming took 2 bases from V and 0 from J, leaving 21 bases between them. The CDR3 covers 18 residues. The V gene's germline CDR1 is DFQATT and CDR2 SNEGSKA (reference sequence). The CDR3 sequence is CSARSPLTSTSSTDTQYF. DNA of the CDR3: TGCAGTGCTAGATCCCCCCTGACTAGTACCTCTAGCACAGATACGCAGTATTTT.

The chain has TRBV5-1 and TRBJ1-1, with D possibly TRBD1 on 6 matching bases. The CDR3 runs to 15 residues. The ends were cut back, 2 bases at V and 6 bases at J, with 17 bases in the middle. Germline V CDR1 and CDR2: SGHRS, YFSETQ. CDR3 DNA sequence: TGCGCCAGCAGCTTTACGACAGGTTCAAACGCTGAAGCTTTCTTT. Protein: CASSFTTGSNAEAFF.

In regard to this clonotype: A much larger clone differs by one base, so this may be a read error. The chain couples TRBV29-1 to TRBJ2-5; TRBD1 matches at 7 bases. The end of the DNA aligns better with TRBJ2-7, so the J call may be wrong. There are 14 residues in the CDR3. The germline V gene encodes CDR1 SQVTM and CDR2 ANQGSEA. CDR3 in amino acids: CSVITDRASHEQYF. DNA of the CDR3: TGCAGCGTCATTACAGACAGGGCCTCCCACGAGCAGTACTTC.

This chain links TRBV6-5 with TRBJ2-3; no firm D call. The germline gives CDR1 MNHEY, CDR2 SVGAGI. This CDR3 region has 14 residues. Trimming cost V 0 bases and J 6 bases, with 10 bases left between them. In DNA, the CDR3 is TGTGCCAGCAGTTACTCGTTCGCAACCGATACGCAGTATTTT. Encoded protein: CASSYSFATDTQYF.

The V and J genes are TRBV19 and TRBJ2-3; TRBD1 might be the D (5 bases). The germline V gene encodes CDR1 LNHDA and CDR2 SQIVND (reference sequence). The length of the CDR3 is 14 residues. V lost 2 bases, J lost 5 bases, and 11 bases lay in between. Here the CDR3 DNA reads TGTGCCAGTAGTATATTGGCAGGGATAGATACGCAGTATTTT. It codes for CASSILAGIDTQYF.

The rearrangement links TRBV29-1 to TRBJ1-2; the D gene is possibly TRBD1 (6 bases). Per germline, CDR1 SQVTM and CDR2 ANQGSEA. This CDR3 comprises 12 residues. Trimming shortened V by 6 bases and J by 8 bases, and 16 bases separated the two germline ends. The CDR3 loop reads CSVLGRGEGYTF. The CDR3, as DNA: TGCAGCGTACTGGGCAGGGGCGAGGGCTACACCTTC. Filled out from reference TRBV29-1 and TRBJ1-2, the complete variable domain reads SAVISQKPSRDICQRGTSLTIQCQVDSQVTMMFWYRQQPGQSLTLIATANQGSEATYESGFVIDKFPISRPNLTFSTLTVSNMSPEDSSIYLCSVLGRGEGYTFGSGTRLTVV.